This T cell receptor (beta chain) was observed in a study of neurological immune-mediated disorders. This clonotype was detected a few times. The cDNA was generated by 5'RACE with 10-nucleotide random UMIs. TCRdb passed the 5' RACE reads through MiXCR, listing each CDR3 protein once. The sample includes about 82,000 distinct CDR3 sequences, about 2.5% of them seen just once. Germline CDR1 is MNHEY and CDR2 is SMNVEV (reference sequence). The V end was cut by 5 bases, the J end by 0 bases, with 13 bases between. The CDR3 runs to 15 residues. The material sequenced was PBMCs. J is TRBJ1-2 and V is TRBV27; D is unclear. This receptor was taken from a young woman with multiple sclerosis. The CDR3 loop reads CASSHRTKSNYGYTF. CDR3 bases: TGTGCCAGCAGTCACCGGACCAAGTCTAACTATGGCTACACCTTC.